The rows below give T cell receptor beta chains drawn from one sample of a study of cytomegalovirus exposure and HLA in healthy donors. Assay: immunoSEQ multiplex PCR; the TCRdb copy retains only in-frame clones and omits some. The sample has some 220,000 clones; about 80% are singletons. The sample consisted of PBMCs. The source is a woman aged 40 to 49 in good health and CMV-seronegative. CDR3s include the opening cysteine and the closing phenylalanine or tryptophan. The order of the fields is CDR3 protein, V gene, D gene, J gene. A D gene is named only where the DNA matches it firmly.

CASSITGPVWAQHF,TRBV19,-,TRBJ1-5
CASSSPGTGNTEAFF,TRBV27,TRBD1,TRBJ1-1
CASSLVGLNTGELFF,TRBV7-9,-,TRBJ2-2
CASSFPDRAETQYF,TRBV7-2,TRBD1,TRBJ2-5
CASSVGGTGTDTQYF,TRBV9,-,TRBJ2-3
CASAGTGGTGELFF,TRBV9,TRBD1,TRBJ2-2
CASSLESRLAGGETQYF,TRBV11-3,TRBD2,TRBJ2-5
CASSTGQGTEAFF,TRBV5-8,TRBD1,TRBJ1-1
CATRQGRNQPQHF,TRBV10-2,TRBD1,TRBJ1-5
CASSFGGWDRTYEQYF,TRBV5-1,-,TRBJ2-7
CASRGTFSSNYEQYF,TRBV2,-,TRBJ2-7
CASSPTSGGHEQFF,TRBV4-3,TRBD2,TRBJ2-1
CASSSILAGATDTQYF,TRBV28,TRBD2,TRBJ2-3
CASSLLDREEFF,TRBV11-2,-,TRBJ2-1
CASSPSREGAFF,TRBV18,-,TRBJ1-1
CASSQDRSSSYNSPLHF,TRBV4-3,-,TRBJ1-6
CASSIGQGTGELFF,TRBV19,TRBD1,TRBJ2-2
CSVEGGLGTEAFF,TRBV29-1,-,TRBJ1-1
CASSFRVDRGMGTEAFF,TRBV27,TRBD1,TRBJ1-1
CASSIDRSNTEAFF,TRBV19,-,TRBJ1-1
CASLIDSSNEKLFF,TRBV2,-,TRBJ1-4
CASSNTGSTGELFF,TRBV19,-,TRBJ2-2
CASRKQGVPTDTQYF,TRBV5-4,-,TRBJ2-3
CAIKGHSTDTQYF,TRBV10-3,-,TRBJ2-3
CASFQGQSTSGYTF,TRBV18,-,TRBJ1-2
CASSGGTHYNEQFF,TRBV11-3,-,TRBJ2-1
CASSLGRTLNEKLFF,TRBV27,-,TRBJ1-4
CASSEGLGGYEQYF,TRBV9,-,TRBJ2-7
CASSLPATNEKLFF,TRBV28,-,TRBJ1-4
CASSLGTSTYNEQFF,TRBV19,TRBD2,TRBJ2-1
CASSIGVQGIGTQYF,TRBV19,TRBD1,TRBJ2-3
CASSLGQGTGELFF,TRBV7-3,TRBD1,TRBJ2-2
CASSARGTGLSGELFF,TRBV2,TRBD1,TRBJ2-2
CASSSPAGGVNEKLFF,TRBV5-1,-,TRBJ1-4
CASSQVVGDSYNEQFF,TRBV4-2,-,TRBJ2-1
CASSLTLGWDRGQTDTQYF,TRBV7-9,TRBD1,TRBJ2-3
CASSEDSHTEAFF,TRBV6-5,-,TRBJ1-1
CASSLHSQYEQYF,TRBV4-1,-,TRBJ2-7
CASSVLEGQLYNEQFF,TRBV9,TRBD1,TRBJ2-1
CASSRTGNNQPQHF,TRBV9,-,TRBJ1-5
CASSLGLATSKETQYF,TRBV7-7,-,TRBJ2-5
CASGLGTGVSEQYF,TRBV12-5,TRBD1,-
CSGAGNTDTQYF,TRBV7-9,-,TRBJ2-3
CSVAATGPETQYF,TRBV29-1,TRBD1,TRBJ2-5
CASSPGVAAYEQYF,TRBV7-9,-,TRBJ2-7